The entry below gives a single T cell receptor beta chain sequence along with its context. This entry is derived from a study of identical twins. The CDR3 has 14 residues. Germline trimming cut 5 bases from V and 3 bases from J; bases unmatched to any gene: 4. Germline V gives CDR1 MNHNS, CDR2 SASEGT. TCRdb reanalysed the 5' RACE reads using MiXCR and keeps one entry per CDR3 protein. The data contain around 230,000 distinct CDR3 sequences, around 9.6% of them singletons. The TCR was taken from a woman aged 18-29 years in good health. This chain connects TRBV6-1 to TRBJ2-7; 10 bases line up with TRBD1. The sequencing sample was made of memory (CD45RO+) T cells sorted from blood. In DNA form, the CDR3 reads TGTGCCAGCAGTATGGGGGACAGGGGCTACGAGCAGTACTTC. Protein sequence: CASSMGDRGYEQYF.